The rows below give T cell receptor beta chains drawn from one sample of a study of low-dose radiotherapy and immunotherapy resistance in tumors. TCRdb reprocessed the reads with MiXCR, giving one entry per CDR3 protein. The sample lists tens of thousands of distinct CDR3 sequences; 20% to 25% were seen once. Material: PBMCs, obtained after low-dose radiotherapy plus immunotherapy. The receptors shown here come from a female donor with ovarian cancer. Each CDR3 is given with its conserved first and last residue. Fields, in order: CDR3 DNA, CDR3 protein, clone size, D gene, J gene, V gene. The D gene is left open where the match is weak. Rows give clone size only sometimes, using once, few, many, or a class for an expanded clone.

DNA: TGTGCCTGGAGTTTGGGACATAGCACAGATACGCAGTATTTT
CDR3: CAWSLGHSTDTQYF
size: few
D: .
J: TRBJ2-3
V: TRBV30

DNA: TGCGCCAGCAGTTGGGCCCTGAACACTGAAGCTTTCTTT
CDR3: CASSWALNTEAFF
size: .
D: .
J: TRBJ1-1
V: TRBV5-1

DNA: TGTGCCAGCAGCTTGACTAGCGGTTCCTACGAGCAGTACTTC
CDR3: CASSLTSGSYEQYF
size: many
D: TRBD2
J: TRBJ2-7
V: TRBV11-3

DNA: TGTGCCAGTAATCCGGCGGAGGGGAGATACTATGGCTACACCTTC
CDR3: CASNPAEGRYYGYTF
size: many
D: .
J: TRBJ1-2
V: TRBV19

DNA: TGTGCCAGCAGCTTAGCTCTGGGAGAGACCCAGTACTTC
CDR3: CASSLALGETQYF
size: many
D: .
J: TRBJ2-5
V: TRBV7-6

DNA: TGCGCCAGCAGCTTGCCCGGGACAGGGGGCTCCTACGAGCAGTACTTC
CDR3: CASSLPGTGGSYEQYF
size: few
D: TRBD1
J: TRBJ2-7
V: TRBV5-1

DNA: TGTGCCAGCAGCCCAGGACTAGCCTCCTACGAGCAGTACTTC
CDR3: CASSPGLASYEQYF
size: .
D: TRBD2
J: TRBJ2-7
V: TRBV7-6

DNA: TGTGCCACCAGCAGAAACCCGGGACATGGCACAGATACGCAGTATTTT
CDR3: CATSRNPGHGTDTQYF
size: many
D: .
J: TRBJ2-3
V: TRBV15

DNA: TGTGCCAGCAGCACGGGACAGTTCACAGATACGCAGTATTTT
CDR3: CASSTGQFTDTQYF
size: many
D: TRBD1
J: TRBJ2-3
V: TRBV14

DNA: TGCGCCAGCAGCGGGGGACTGGGGGACAATGAGCAGTTCTTC
CDR3: CASSGGLGDNEQFF
size: many
D: .
J: TRBJ2-1
V: TRBV5-1

DNA: TGCGCCAGCAGCCAAGATCTCCTAGCGGGAGAGGGTGAGCAGTTCTTC
CDR3: CASSQDLLAGEGEQFF
size: .
D: TRBD2
J: TRBJ2-1
V: TRBV4-3

DNA: TGTGCCAGCAGCGAGATGAGACAGGGGAATTACTTTCGCACTGAAGCTTTCTTT
CDR3: CASSEMRQGNYFRTEAFF
size: many
D: TRBD1
J: TRBJ1-1
V: TRBV2

DNA: TGCAGTGCCGTAAGCGACATCGCTTTGAACACTGAAGCTTTCTTT
CDR3: CSAVSDIALNTEAFF
size: many
D: .
J: TRBJ1-1
V: TRBV20-1

DNA: TGCAGTGCTATTACTAGCGGGGGTAATGAGCAGTTCTTC
CDR3: CSAITSGGNEQFF
size: many
D: TRBD2
J: TRBJ2-1
V: TRBV20-1

DNA: TGTGCCAGCAGCTTAGTGGGATACGAGCAGTACTTC
CDR3: CASSLVGYEQYF
size: once
D: .
J: TRBJ2-7
V: TRBV11-3

DNA: TGCAGTGCTGTAAGGTTGGCAGGGGGCGTGAACACTGAAGCTTTCTTT
CDR3: CSAVRLAGGVNTEAFF
size: .
D: TRBD1
J: TRBJ1-1
V: TRBV20-1

DNA: TGTGCCAGCGGGACTAGCGGGATCAGCGAGCAGTTCTTC
CDR3: CASGTSGISEQFF
size: many
D: TRBD2
J: TRBJ2-1
V: TRBV19

DNA: TGCAGTGCTAGCGCGGGAGATGGGGAGACCCAGTACTTC
CDR3: CSASAGDGETQYF
size: .
D: TRBD2
J: TRBJ2-5
V: TRBV20-1

DNA: TGTGCCACCAGTGGGGTTCTTTCCTCAGATACGCAGTATTTT
CDR3: CATSGVLSSDTQYF
size: many
D: .
J: TRBJ2-3
V: TRBV24-1

DNA: TGCGCCAGCAGCTTGGTACAGAGTAGCACAGATACGCAGTATTTT
CDR3: CASSLVQSSTDTQYF
size: .
D: .
J: TRBJ2-3
V: TRBV5-1

DNA: TGTGCCAGCAGCCAAGTCCACACAGGGGGCGAGCAGTACTTC
CDR3: CASSQVHTGGEQYF
size: many
D: TRBD1
J: TRBJ2-7
V: TRBV14

DNA: TGTGCCAGCAGCAATCCGGGACTAGCGGGAGCACGCACAGATACGCAGTATTTT
CDR3: CASSNPGLAGARTDTQYF
size: many
D: TRBD2
J: TRBJ2-3
V: TRBV5-3

DNA: TGTGCCAGCAGTCCCCCGGGACGGCCCGTGAACACTGAAGCTTTCTTT
CDR3: CASSPPGRPVNTEAFF
size: many
D: .
J: TRBJ1-1
V: TRBV28

DNA: TGTGCCAGCAACCGCCAGGGGGACACCGGGGAGCTGTTTTTT
CDR3: CASNRQGDTGELFF
size: many
D: TRBD1
J: TRBJ2-2
V: TRBV3-1

DNA: TGTGCCAGCAGTAACCGCCTGGGGGGGCTTGGAAACACCATATATTTT
CDR3: CASSNRLGGLGNTIYF
size: many
D: .
J: TRBJ1-3
V: TRBV28

DNA: TGTGCCAGCTCGTGGGGGAGGGCCCAGGCGGATGAGCAGTTCTTC
CDR3: CASSWGRAQADEQFF
size: many
D: TRBD2
J: TRBJ2-1
V: TRBV6-2/TRBV6-3

DNA: TGTGCCAGCAGTTACGGGGTTTGGTTTCGTCCCGGAAGCAACTATGGCTACACCTTC
CDR3: CASSYGVWFRPGSNYGYTF
size: many
D: .
J: TRBJ1-2
V: TRBV6-2/TRBV6-3

DNA: TGTGCCAGCAGCTTATCTCAGAGCTCCTACGAGCAGTACTTC
CDR3: CASSLSQSSYEQYF
size: many
D: .
J: TRBJ2-7
V: TRBV7-2

DNA: TGTGCCAGTAGTATAGGACAGGCAAACACCGGGGAGCTGTTTTTT
CDR3: CASSIGQANTGELFF
size: many
D: .
J: TRBJ2-2
V: TRBV19

DNA: TGCGCCAGCAGCGTTAGCGGGAGGGCGATCGAGACCCAGTACTTC
CDR3: CASSVSGRAIETQYF
size: many
D: TRBD2
J: TRBJ2-5
V: TRBV5-1

DNA: TGTGCCAGCAGCGCGCGTAGACAGGGAGAAGCTTTCTTT
CDR3: CASSARRQGEAFF
size: many
D: TRBD1
J: TRBJ1-1
V: TRBV7-8

DNA: TGTGCTAGTGGGTACAGTTTGAACACTGAAGCTTTCTTT
CDR3: CASGYSLNTEAFF
size: many
D: .
J: TRBJ1-1
V: TRBV7-7

DNA: TGCGCCAGCAGCTTGGACATGGCGGCTAACTATGGCTACACCTTC
CDR3: CASSLDMAANYGYTF
size: many
D: .
J: TRBJ1-2
V: TRBV5-1

DNA: TGCGCCAGCAGCCAAAGATTGAGGCAGGGGGAGACCCAGTACTTC
CDR3: CASSQRLRQGETQYF
size: once
D: .
J: TRBJ2-5
V: TRBV4-1

DNA: TGTGCCAGCAGACCCCTCCCCCAGGGGTTGTCGTCGGGGAATCAGCCCCAGCATTTT
CDR3: CASRPLPQGLSSGNQPQHF
size: .
D: .
J: TRBJ1-5
V: TRBV28

DNA: TGTGCCAGCAGTGAATGGAAAGGTGGGAATCAGCCCCAGCATTTT
CDR3: CASSEWKGGNQPQHF
size: .
D: .
J: TRBJ1-5
V: TRBV2

DNA: TGTGCCAGCAGTCAAGGACAGGGTTTAGAGACCCAGTACTTC
CDR3: CASSQGQGLETQYF
size: few
D: TRBD1
J: TRBJ2-5
V: TRBV6-2/TRBV6-3

DNA: TGTGCCAGCAGTTACCCGCCCGGGGCCCTCTACCCAGATACGCAGTATTTT
CDR3: CASSYPPGALYPDTQYF
size: many
D: .
J: TRBJ2-3
V: TRBV6-2/TRBV6-3

DNA: TGTGCCAGCAGTACCTCTTCCGGGACCCAGGGATTCCGGGAGCTGTTTTTT
CDR3: CASSTSSGTQGFRELFF
size: many
D: .
J: TRBJ2-2
V: TRBV6-2/TRBV6-3

DNA: TGCGCCAGCAGCTTGTTGATGTCTAATGAAAAACTGTTTTTT
CDR3: CASSLLMSNEKLFF
size: many
D: .
J: TRBJ1-4
V: TRBV5-1

DNA: TGTGCCAGCAGTTACGTGGGACAGACAAGCAATCAGCCCCAGCATTTT
CDR3: CASSYVGQTSNQPQHF
size: many
D: TRBD1
J: TRBJ1-5
V: TRBV6-2/TRBV6-3

DNA: TGTGCCAGCAGTGAAGGGTTTACCGGGGAGCTGTTTTTT
CDR3: CASSEGFTGELFF
size: once
D: .
J: TRBJ2-2
V: TRBV6-8

DNA: TGTGCCAGCAGCCTCTCAGGGCCCGCCGAGCAGTACTTC
CDR3: CASSLSGPAEQYF
size: many
D: .
J: TRBJ2-7
V: TRBV7-2

DNA: TGCAGCGTTGTCGGACGGGGCAACCAAGAGACCCAGTACTTC
CDR3: CSVVGRGNQETQYF
size: many
D: .
J: TRBJ2-5
V: TRBV29-1

DNA: TGTGCCAGCAGTTTTTTTTCCTCCAGGGGTTGGGATGAGCAGTTCTTC
CDR3: CASSFFSSRGWDEQFF
size: many
D: .
J: TRBJ2-1
V: TRBV6-6

DNA: TGCAGTGCTCAGCCTGAGAGGAACACCGGGGAGCTGTTTTTT
CDR3: CSAQPERNTGELFF
size: .
D: .
J: TRBJ2-2
V: TRBV20-1

DNA: TGTGCCAGCAGTCCATACTTTACAGGGGCGACGGGTAATGAAAAACTGTTTTTT
CDR3: CASSPYFTGATGNEKLFF
size: many
D: TRBD1
J: TRBJ1-4
V: TRBV4-2

DNA: TGTGCCAGCACCTTCAGCCGGGGGTCCGGGGAGCTGTTTTTT
CDR3: CASTFSRGSGELFF
size: many
D: .
J: TRBJ2-2
V: TRBV6-2/TRBV6-3

DNA: TGTGCCAGCAGTCCCGCCGGGACTTACCATGAGCAGTTCTTC
CDR3: CASSPAGTYHEQFF
size: many
D: .
J: TRBJ2-1
V: TRBV27

DNA: TGTGCCAGCAGTGAACCGGGCACCCAAAACATTCAGTACTTC
CDR3: CASSEPGTQNIQYF
size: few
D: .
J: TRBJ2-4
V: TRBV25-1

DNA: TGTGCCAGCAGCCTCGGGACCAACTATGGCTACACCTTC
CDR3: CASSLGTNYGYTF
size: .
D: .
J: TRBJ1-2
V: TRBV25-1

DNA: TGTGCCTGGATGGGTCATATCTATGGCTACACCTTC
CDR3: CAWMGHIYGYTF
size: .
D: .
J: TRBJ1-2
V: TRBV30

DNA: .
CDR3: CASTNQTSMYLCATSDRLYEQYF
size: .
D: .
J: TRBJ2-7
V: TRBV21-1

DNA: TGTGCCAGCATGGCCCCGGAGGAGACCCAGTACTTC
CDR3: CASMAPEETQYF
size: many
D: .
J: TRBJ2-5
V: TRBV12-3/TRBV12-4

DNA: TGTGCCAGCAGCTTAAGCCCCCGGGGAATGGGTGAAAAACTGTTTTTT
CDR3: CASSLSPRGMGEKLFF
size: many
D: .
J: TRBJ1-4
V: TRBV7-3